The 3 T cell receptor beta chains given below trace back to one sample, sequenced in a study of blood T cell repertoires in COVID-19. Only in-frame clones appear in the TCRdb table, and some are missing; sequencing was by immunoSEQ multiplex PCR. This table holds approximately 300,000 clones, about 86% found once. The material sequenced was peripheral blood. These TCRs come from a woman in her fifties or sixties with acute or convalescent COVID-19.

A single count supports this clone. The rearrangement uses TRBV28 and TRBJ1-2; TRBD1 is a possible D gene (6 bases). Per the germline V gene, CDR1 is MDHEN and CDR2 is SYDVKM. The V end was cut by 7 bases, the J end by 3 bases, with 15 bases between. The CDR3 consists of 14 residues. The CDR3 coding sequence is TGTGCCAGCAAAGGCGGGGGCGCAGACTATGGCTACACCTTC. Amino acids: CASKGGGADYGYTF.

This clone came up once. V is TRBV5-1 and J is TRBJ2-4; D is unresolved. The CDR3 spans 14 residues. V was pared by 0 bases and J by 7 bases, with 11 bases between. The germline V gene encodes CDR1 SGHRS and CDR2 YFSETQ. The CDR3 loop reads CASSLDSGMNIQYF. The CDR3 coding sequence is TGCGCCAGCAGCTTGGATTCAGGAATGAACATTCAGTACTTC.

This sequence joins TRBV5-1 and TRBJ2-5; 7 positions agree with TRBD1. The ends lost 3 bases at V and 3 bases at J; junction bases unmatched: 5. From germline, CDR1 is SGHRS and CDR2 YFSETQ. The CDR3 runs to 14 residues. The CDR3 sequence is CASSSGTAEETQYF. Here the CDR3 DNA reads TGCGCCAGCAGCTCCGGGACAGCTGAAGAGACCCAGTACTTC. Full variable domain (outside the CDR3, taken from reference TRBV5-1 and TRBJ2-5): KAGVTQTPRYLIKTRGQQVTLSCSPISGHRSVSWYQQTPGQGLQFLFEYFSETQRNKGNFPGRFSGRQFSNSRSEMNVSTLELGDSALYLCASSSGTAEETQYFGPGTRLLVL.